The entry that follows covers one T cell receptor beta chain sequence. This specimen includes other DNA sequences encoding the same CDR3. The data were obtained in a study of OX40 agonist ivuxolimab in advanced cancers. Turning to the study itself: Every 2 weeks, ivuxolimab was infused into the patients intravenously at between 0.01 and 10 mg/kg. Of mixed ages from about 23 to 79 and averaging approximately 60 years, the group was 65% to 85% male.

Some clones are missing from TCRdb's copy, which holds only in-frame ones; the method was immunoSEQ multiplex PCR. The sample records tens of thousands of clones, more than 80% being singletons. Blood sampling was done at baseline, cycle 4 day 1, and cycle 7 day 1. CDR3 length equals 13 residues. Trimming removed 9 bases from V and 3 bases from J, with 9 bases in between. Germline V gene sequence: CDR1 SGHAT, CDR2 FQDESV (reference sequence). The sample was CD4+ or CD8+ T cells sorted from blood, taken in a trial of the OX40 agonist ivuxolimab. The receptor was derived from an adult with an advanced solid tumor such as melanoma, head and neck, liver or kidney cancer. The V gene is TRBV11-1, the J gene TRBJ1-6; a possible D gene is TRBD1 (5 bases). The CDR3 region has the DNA TGTGCCAGTCGGGACGGCTATAATTCACCCCTCCACTTT. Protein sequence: CASRDGYNSPLHF.